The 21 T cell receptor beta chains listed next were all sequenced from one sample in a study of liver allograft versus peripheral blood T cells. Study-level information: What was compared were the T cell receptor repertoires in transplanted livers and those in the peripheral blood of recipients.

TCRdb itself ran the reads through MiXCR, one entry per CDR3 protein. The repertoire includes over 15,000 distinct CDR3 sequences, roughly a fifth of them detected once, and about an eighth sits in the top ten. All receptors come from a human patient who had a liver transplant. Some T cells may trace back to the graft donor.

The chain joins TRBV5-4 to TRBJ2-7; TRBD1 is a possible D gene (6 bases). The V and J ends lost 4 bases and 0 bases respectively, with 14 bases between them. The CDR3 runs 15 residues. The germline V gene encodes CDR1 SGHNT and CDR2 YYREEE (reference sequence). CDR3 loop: CASSPGTLSSYEQYF. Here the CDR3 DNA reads TGTGCCAGCAGCCCCGGGACACTAAGCTCCTACGAGCAGTACTTC. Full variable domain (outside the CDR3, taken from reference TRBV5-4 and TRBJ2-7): ETGVTQSPTHLIKTRGQQVTLRCSSQSGHNTVSWYQQALGQGPQFIFQYYREEENGRGNFPPRFSGLQFPNYSSELNVNALELDDSALYLCASSPGTLSSYEQYFGPGTRLTVT.

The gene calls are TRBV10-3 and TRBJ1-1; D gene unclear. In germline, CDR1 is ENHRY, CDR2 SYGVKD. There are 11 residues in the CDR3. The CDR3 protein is CASGENTEAFF. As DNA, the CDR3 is TGTGCATCTGGGGAGAACACTGAAGCTTTCTTT.

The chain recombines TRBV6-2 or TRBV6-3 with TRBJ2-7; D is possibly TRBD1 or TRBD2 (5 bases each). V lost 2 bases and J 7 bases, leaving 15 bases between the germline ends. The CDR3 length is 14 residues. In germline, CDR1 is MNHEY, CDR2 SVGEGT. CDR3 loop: CASSYPGPRSEQYF. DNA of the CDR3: TGTGCCAGCAGTTACCCGGGACCGAGGAGTGAGCAGTACTTC.

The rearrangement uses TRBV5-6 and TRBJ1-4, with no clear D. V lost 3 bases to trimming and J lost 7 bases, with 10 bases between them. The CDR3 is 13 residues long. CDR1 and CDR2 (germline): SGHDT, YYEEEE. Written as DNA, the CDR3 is TGTGCCAGCAGCTCCTTGGTTCCTGAAAAACTGTTTTTT. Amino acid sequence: CASSSLVPEKLFF.

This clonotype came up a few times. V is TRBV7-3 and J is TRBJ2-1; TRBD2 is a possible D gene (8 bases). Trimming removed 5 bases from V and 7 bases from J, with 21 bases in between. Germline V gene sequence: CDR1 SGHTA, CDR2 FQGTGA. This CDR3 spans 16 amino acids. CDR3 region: CASSPGGAGALNEQFF. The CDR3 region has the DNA TGTGCCAGCAGCCCAGGGGGAGCGGGGGCCCTTAATGAGCAGTTCTTC.

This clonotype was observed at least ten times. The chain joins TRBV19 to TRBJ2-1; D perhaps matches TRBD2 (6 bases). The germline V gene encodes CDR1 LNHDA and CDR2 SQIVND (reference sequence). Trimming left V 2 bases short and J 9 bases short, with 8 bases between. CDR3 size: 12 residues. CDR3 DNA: TGTGCCAGTAGTATACTGGGAGGTGAGCAGTTCTTC. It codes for CASSILGGEQFF.

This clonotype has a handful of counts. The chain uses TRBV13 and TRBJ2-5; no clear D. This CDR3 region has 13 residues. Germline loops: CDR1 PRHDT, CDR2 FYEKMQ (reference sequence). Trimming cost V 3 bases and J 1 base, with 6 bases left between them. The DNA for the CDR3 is TGTGCCAGCAGCTTTTTAGGCCAAGAGACCCAGTACTTC. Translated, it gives CASSFLGQETQYF.

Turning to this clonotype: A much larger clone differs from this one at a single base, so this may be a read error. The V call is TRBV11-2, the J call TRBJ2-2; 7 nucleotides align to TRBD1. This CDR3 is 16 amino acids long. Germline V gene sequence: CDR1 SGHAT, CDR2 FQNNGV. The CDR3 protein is CASSLRTGTVAGELVF. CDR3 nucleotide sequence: TGTGCCAGCAGCCTACGGACAGGCACGGTTGCAGGGGAGCTGGTTTTT.

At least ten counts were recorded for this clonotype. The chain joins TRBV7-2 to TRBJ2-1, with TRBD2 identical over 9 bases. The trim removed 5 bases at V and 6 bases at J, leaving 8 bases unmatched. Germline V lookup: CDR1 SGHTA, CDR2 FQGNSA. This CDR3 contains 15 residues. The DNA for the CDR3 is TGTGCCAGCAGCCCCGCGGGACTAGCTGGCAATGAGCAGTTCTTC. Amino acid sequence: CASSPAGLAGNEQFF.

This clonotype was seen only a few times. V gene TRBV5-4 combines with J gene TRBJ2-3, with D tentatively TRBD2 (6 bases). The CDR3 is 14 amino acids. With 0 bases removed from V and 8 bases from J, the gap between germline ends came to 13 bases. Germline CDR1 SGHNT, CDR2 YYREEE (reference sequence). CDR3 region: CASSLDSPGSTQYF. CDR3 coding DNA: TGTGCCAGCAGCTTGGACAGCCCCGGGAGTACGCAGTATTTT. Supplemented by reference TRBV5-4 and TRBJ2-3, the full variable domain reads ETGVTQSPTHLIKTRGQQVTLRCSSQSGHNTVSWYQQALGQGPQFIFQYYREEENGRGNFPPRFSGLQFPNYSSELNVNALELDDSALYLCASSLDSPGSTQYFGPGTRLTVL.

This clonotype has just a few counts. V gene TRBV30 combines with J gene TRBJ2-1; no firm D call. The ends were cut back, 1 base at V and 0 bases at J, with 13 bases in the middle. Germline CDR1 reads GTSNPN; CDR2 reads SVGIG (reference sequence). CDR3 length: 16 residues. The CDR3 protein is CAWSAAGGLSYNEQFF. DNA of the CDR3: TGTGCCTGGAGTGCTGCTGGCGGTCTCTCCTACAATGAGCAGTTCTTC.

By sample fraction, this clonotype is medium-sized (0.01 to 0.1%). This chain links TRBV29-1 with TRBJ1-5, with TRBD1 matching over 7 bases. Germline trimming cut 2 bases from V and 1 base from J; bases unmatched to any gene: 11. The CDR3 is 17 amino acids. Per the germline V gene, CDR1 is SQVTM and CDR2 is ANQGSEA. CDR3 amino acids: CSVERCRGLPSNQPQHF. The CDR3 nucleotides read TGCAGCGTTGAACGGTGTAGGGGGCTTCCCAGCAATCAGCCCCAGCATTTT.

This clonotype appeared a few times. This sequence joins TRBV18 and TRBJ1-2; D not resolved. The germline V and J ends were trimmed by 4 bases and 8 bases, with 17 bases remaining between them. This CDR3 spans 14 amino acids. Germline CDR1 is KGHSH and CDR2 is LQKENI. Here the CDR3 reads CASSLENGPSGYTF. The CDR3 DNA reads TGTGCCAGCTCACTTGAAAACGGGCCAAGCGGCTACACCTTC.

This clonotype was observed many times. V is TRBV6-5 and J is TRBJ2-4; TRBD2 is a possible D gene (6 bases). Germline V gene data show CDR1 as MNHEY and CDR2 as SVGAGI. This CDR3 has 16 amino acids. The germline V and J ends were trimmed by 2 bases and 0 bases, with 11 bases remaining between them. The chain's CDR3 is CASSYTSRRAKNIQYF. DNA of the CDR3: TGTGCCAGCAGTTACACTAGCCGGCGAGCCAAAAACATTCAGTACTTC.

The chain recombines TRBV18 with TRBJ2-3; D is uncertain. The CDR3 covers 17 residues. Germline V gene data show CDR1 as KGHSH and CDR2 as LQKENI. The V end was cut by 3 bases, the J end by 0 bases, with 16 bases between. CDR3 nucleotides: TGTGCCAGCTCACCGTCCCGAAGAATAACTAGCACAGATACGCAGTATTTT. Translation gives CASSPSRRITSTDTQYF. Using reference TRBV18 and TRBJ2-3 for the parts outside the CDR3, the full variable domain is NAGVMQNPRHLVRRRGQEARLRCSPMKGHSHVYWYRQLPEEGLKFMVYLQKENIIDESGMPKERFSAEFPKEGPSILRIQQVVRGDSAAYFCASSPSRRITSTDTQYFGPGTRLTVL.

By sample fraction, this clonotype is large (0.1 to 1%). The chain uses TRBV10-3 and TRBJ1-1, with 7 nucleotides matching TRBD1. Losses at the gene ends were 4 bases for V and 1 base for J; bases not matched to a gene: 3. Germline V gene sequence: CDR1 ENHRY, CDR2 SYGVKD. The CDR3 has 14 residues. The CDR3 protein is CAISAGTANTEAFF. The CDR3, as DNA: TGTGCCATCAGTGCGGGGACAGCGAACACTGAAGCTTTCTTT.

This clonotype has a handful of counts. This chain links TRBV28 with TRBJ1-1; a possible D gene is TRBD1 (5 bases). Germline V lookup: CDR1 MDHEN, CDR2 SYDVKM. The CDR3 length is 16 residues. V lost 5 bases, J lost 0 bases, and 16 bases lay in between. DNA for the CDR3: TGTGCCAGCAGTCCGCCCTTTGAACAGGTGAACACTGAAGCTTTCTTT. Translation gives CASSPPFEQVNTEAFF.

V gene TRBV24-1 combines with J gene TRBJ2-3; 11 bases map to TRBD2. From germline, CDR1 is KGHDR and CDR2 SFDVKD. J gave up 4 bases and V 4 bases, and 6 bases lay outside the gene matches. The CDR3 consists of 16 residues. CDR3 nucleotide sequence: TGTGCCACCAGTGACCCACGTAGCGGGAGGGCAGATACGCAGTATTTT. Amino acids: CATSDPRSGRADTQYF.

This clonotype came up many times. The CDR3 nucleotides are TGTGCCACCAGCAGAGATCAACCGGGGCTGTCCGGGGAGCTGTTTTTT. Encoded protein: CATSRDQPGLSGELFF. J is TRBJ2-2 and V is TRBV15; the D gene could be TRBD1 or TRBD2 (5 bases each). V gave up 0 bases and J gave up 6 bases, with 14 bases separating them. The CDR3 spans 16 residues. Germline lookup yields CDR1 LNHNV and CDR2 YYDKDF (reference sequence).

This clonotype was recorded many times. DNA of the CDR3: TGTGCCAGCAGCTTAGCGCAGGGCGGCAACACCGGGGAGCTGTTTTTT. The encoded protein is CASSLAQGGNTGELFF. V is TRBV7-2 and J is TRBJ2-2; D possibly corresponds to TRBD1 (5 bases). The CDR3 contains 16 residues. Trimming took off 0 bases at V and 2 bases at J, with 10 bases between the two ends. CDR1 is SGHTA, CDR2 FQGNSA, per germline.

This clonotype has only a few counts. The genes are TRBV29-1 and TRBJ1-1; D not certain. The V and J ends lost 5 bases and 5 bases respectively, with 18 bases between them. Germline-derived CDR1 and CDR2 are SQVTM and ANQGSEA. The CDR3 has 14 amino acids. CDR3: CSVFATVGSTEAFF. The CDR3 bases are TGCAGCGTTTTCGCGACGGTAGGGAGTACTGAAGCTTTCTTT.